This TCR beta chain is from a study of blood T cell repertoires in COVID-19. Background on the study: The study drew acute and convalescent COVID-19 samples from the United States, Italy and Spain. Sample material is recorded as cDNA or gDNA derived from T cells, B-cell-depleted T cells, or PBMCs.

The repertoire was sequenced with immunoSEQ multiplex PCR; TCRdb's copy has only in-frame clones and lacks some. The sample consists of fewer than 250,000 clones, approximately 84% of them appearing once. The CDR3 length is 15 residues. V shed 4 bases and J shed 1 base, with 14 bases lying between them. Germline V gene sequence: CDR1 MGHRA, CDR2 YSYEKL. The sequence derives from a man aged 50-60 years with acute or convalescent COVID-19. Sequencing was done on a sample of peripheral blood. This chain links TRBV4-1 with TRBJ2-7; possibly TRBD2 for D (5 bases). The DNA for the CDR3 is TGCGCCAGCAGCCCAATAAGGACGGGGTCCTACGAGCAGTACTTC. Translation: CASSPIRTGSYEQYF.